This TCR beta chain was retrieved from a study of control samples from healthy donors and cancer patients. Sequencing was performed with immunoSEQ multiplex PCR; in TCRdb, only in-frame clones are kept and a portion is missing. The sample yields 25,000 to 35,000 clones, about 80% seen once. CDR1 and CDR2 (germline): SEHNR, FQNEAQ (reference sequence). The CDR3 extends over 13 amino acids. The trim removed 5 bases at V and 8 bases at J, leaving 8 bases unmatched. Sequencing used PBMCs. The V call is TRBV7-9, the J call TRBJ1-2; 7 nucleotides agree with TRBD1. The sequence came from a man aged 55-75 years with head and neck cancer. CDR3 amino acids: CASSKITGDGYTF. In nucleotides, the CDR3 is TGTGCCAGCAGCAAGATCACAGGGGACGGCTACACCTTC.